The next 12 T cell receptor beta chains were all read from a single sample in a study of response to subunit inactivated influenza vaccine. MiXCR, applied by TCRdb to the RT-PCR reads, yields one record per CDR3 protein. The table shows 630,000 or so distinct CDR3 sequences, with more than 15% occurring only once. The material sequenced was PBMCs from blood, taken roughly 12 days after vaccination. These receptor sequences come from a man in his fifties who received an inactivated influenza vaccine.

The genes are TRBV7-2 and TRBJ2-3; D is ambiguous. Germline V CDR1 and CDR2: SGHTA, FQGNSA. The V and J ends lost 4 bases and 0 bases respectively, with 11 bases between them. The CDR3 loop spans 15 amino acids. As DNA, the CDR3 is TGTGCCAGCAGCTCTCAGGCCGGGAGCACAGATACGCAGTATTTT. Amino acid sequence: CASSSQAGSTDTQYF. Supplemented by reference TRBV7-2 and TRBJ2-3, the full variable domain reads GAGVSQSPSNKVTEKGKDVELRCDPISGHTALYWYRQSLGQGLEFLIYFQGNSAPDKSGLPSDRFSAERTGGSVSTLTIQRTQQEDSAVYLCASSSQAGSTDTQYFGPGTRLTVL.

V and J are TRBV27 and TRBJ2-7; 9 bases agree with TRBD1. CDR1 is MNHEY and CDR2 is SMNVEV in the germline V gene (reference sequence). Trimming at V came to 5 bases and at J to 6 bases, leaving 8 bases not matched to a gene. This CDR3 is 14 amino acids long. The CDR3 DNA follows: TGTGCCAGCAGTGCAAGGGACAGGGTGAGCGAGCAGTACTTC. It yields the protein CASSARDRVSEQYF.

The sample holds a few counts of this clonotype. V and J are TRBV4-3 and TRBJ1-3, with D unclear. Per germline, CDR1 LGHNA and CDR2 YSLEER. The CDR3 totals 17 residues. Trimming stripped 0 bases from V and 4 bases from J, with 16 bases between. In nucleotides, the CDR3 is TGCGCCAGCAGCCAAGAAGCATGGACGCGGAGGGGAAACACCATATATTTT. Its protein is CASSQEAWTRRGNTIYF.

The chain employs TRBV5-1 and TRBJ1-6; TRBD1 matches 8 bases. The CDR3 contains 15 residues. Germline values: CDR1 SGHRS, CDR2 YFSETQ. Germline trimming cut 4 bases from V and 9 bases from J; bases unmatched to any gene: 9. CDR3 region: CASSPEGQGGSPLHF. As DNA, the CDR3 is TGCGCCAGCAGCCCCGAAGGACAGGGCGGTTCACCCCTCCACTTT.

V gene TRBV20-1 combines with J gene TRBJ2-7, with a weak D call TRBD2 (6 bases). The germline V gene has CDR1 DFQATT and CDR2 SNEGSKA (reference sequence). V was pared by 0 bases and J by 6 bases, with 12 bases between. The CDR3 spans 13 residues. CDR3: CSAREPTSREQYF. Written as DNA, the CDR3 is TGCAGTGCTAGAGAACCGACTAGTCGCGAGCAGTACTTC.

The chain couples TRBV5-4 to TRBJ2-2; D call uncertain. CDR3 length: 13 residues. Germline CDR1 and CDR2: SGHNT and YYREEE (reference sequence). Deletions cut 1 base from V and 4 bases from J, with 5 bases between. Written as DNA, the CDR3 is TGTGCCAGCAGCTTGACAGCCACCGGGGAGCTGTTTTTT. It codes for CASSLTATGELFF.

This clonotype was detected a few times. The chain carries TRBV6-2 or TRBV6-3 and TRBJ2-1; 7 nucleotides line up with TRBD1. V gave up 5 bases and J gave up 15 bases; unmatched junction bases: 4. The CDR3 loop spans 10 amino acids. CDR1 is MNHEY, CDR2 SVGEGT, per germline. CDR3 sequence: CASSQGQSFF. CDR3 coding DNA: TGTGCCAGCAGTCAGGGACAGTCGTTCTTC.

The rearrangement uses TRBV20-1 and TRBJ2-7, with 10 bases matching TRBD2. CDR1 is DFQATT, CDR2 SNEGSKA, per germline (reference sequence). V gave up 4 bases and J gave up 5 bases; unmatched junction bases: 11. This CDR3 region has 15 residues. DNA for the CDR3: TGCAGTGCTATAGCACCGGGACTAGCGTTCCACGAGCAGTACTTC. This translates into CSAIAPGLAFHEQYF.

This clonotype was seen at least ten times. J is TRBJ2-4 and V is TRBV15; D unclear. Germline CDR1 LNHNV, CDR2 YYDKDF (reference sequence). With 0 bases removed from V and 0 bases from J, the gap between germline ends came to 3 bases. The CDR3 covers 14 residues. The CDR3 loop reads CATSREVAKNIQYF. CDR3 in DNA: TGTGCCACCAGCAGAGAAGTAGCCAAAAACATTCAGTACTTC.

This clonotype was detected ten times or more. CDR3 sequence (DNA): TGTGCCAGCAGCTTAGGTCGGAACCCCTTATACAATGAGCAGTTCTTC. It yields the protein CASSLGRNPLYNEQFF. The chain employs TRBV7-2 and TRBJ2-1; unclear D gene. Per the germline V gene, CDR1 is SGHTA and CDR2 is FQGNSA. The CDR3 length is 16 residues. V was cut by 1 base and J by 4 bases, with 14 bases left in between.

This clonotype was found a few times. The CDR3 DNA follows: TGTGCCAGCAGTAGACCCGGGACAGGTGAAGCTTTCTTT. Translating gives CASSRPGTGEAFF. This chain links TRBV28 with TRBJ1-1, with TRBD1 matching 8 bases. Germline CDR1 is MDHEN and CDR2 is SYDVKM. The CDR3 runs 13 residues. Trimming cost V 5 bases and J 7 bases; bases outside gene matches: 6. Supplemented by reference TRBV28 and TRBJ1-1, the full variable domain reads DVKVTQSSRYLVKRTGEKVFLECVQDMDHENMFWYRQDPGLGLRLIYFSYDVKMKEKGDIPEGYSVSREKKERFSLILESASTNQTSMYLCASSRPGTGEAFFGQGTRLTVV.

The genes are TRBV15 and TRBJ2-2; possibly TRBD1 for D (7 bases). The V end was cut by 1 base, the J end by 4 bases, with 13 bases between. The CDR3 totals 16 residues. In germline, CDR1 is LNHNV, CDR2 YYDKDF (reference sequence). The CDR3 region is CATSRAQGRGTGELFF. The CDR3 nucleotides read TGTGCCACCAGCAGAGCACAGGGGCGGGGCACCGGGGAGCTGTTTTTT.